What follows are 14 T cell receptor beta chains derived from one specimen sequenced in a study of T-cell reconstitution after alpha-beta-depleted transplantation in children (dated by TCRdb to 2016 to 2017). Receptor libraries were prepared by PCR. Instrument used: Illumina HiSeq 2500. TCR library preparation used molecular barcoding, with unique molecular identifiers applied to normalize quantification of the TCRbeta repertoire. Using fastp at Q25 and MiXCR, TCRdb reprocessed the public reads and kept productive beta chains. Every distinct CDR3 protein forms one entry, paired with its most common genes and DNA. The sample table shows roughly 220,000 distinct CDR3 sequences, and about 8.8% are seen once. In total, the top ten clones hold roughly 5.1% of the sample. This specimen was PBMCs from the stem cell graft donor, taken from the stem cell graft. These receptors came from a human donor who donated a stem cell graft to a child with SCID.

This clonotype was counted ten times or more. This chain's CDR3 is CAISERQGPDEQYF. DNA of the CDR3: TGTGCCATCAGTGAGAGACAGGGGCCGGACGAGCAGTACTTC. The gene calls are TRBV10-3 and TRBJ2-7, with TRBD1 matching over 8 bases. The CDR3 totals 14 residues. J was trimmed by 5 bases and V by 2 bases; bases with no gene match: 5. CDR1 and CDR2 (germline): ENHRY, SYGVKD.

This clonotype was counted at least ten times. The rearrangement uses TRBV7-2 and TRBJ2-2, with TRBD2 identical over 13 bases. Per germline, CDR1 SGHTA and CDR2 FQGNSA. CDR3 length equals 16 residues. V lost 5 bases, J lost 4 bases, and 4 bases stayed unmatched. The CDR3 loop reads CASSPRLAGGTGELFF. The CDR3 nucleotides read TGTGCCAGCAGCCCGCGACTAGCGGGGGGCACCGGGGAGCTGTTTTTT. Full variable domain (missing parts from reference TRBV7-2 and TRBJ2-2): GAGVSQSPSNKVTEKGKDVELRCDPISGHTALYWYRQSLGQGLEFLIYFQGNSAPDKSGLPSDRFSAERTGGSVSTLTIQRTQQEDSAVYLCASSPRLAGGTGELFFGEGSRLTVL.

At least ten counts were recorded for this clonotype. The rearrangement uses TRBV5-1 and TRBJ2-3; D may match TRBD1 or TRBD2 (5 bases each). In germline, CDR1 is SGHRS, CDR2 YFSETQ. The germline V and J ends were trimmed by 3 bases and 1 base, with 18 bases remaining between them. This CDR3 region has 17 residues. CDR3 region: CASSSLGVAAGTDTQYF. The CDR3 region has the DNA TGCGCCAGCAGCTCCCTGGGGGTGGCTGCCGGCACAGATACGCAGTATTTT.

This clonotype was seen at least ten times. The CDR3 sequence is CSASQRGVGGYTF. The CDR3 DNA reads TGCAGTGCTAGCCAGAGGGGGGTAGGCGGCTACACCTTC. J is TRBJ1-2 and V is TRBV20-1; weak D call: TRBD1 (6 bases). V lost 3 bases and J 8 bases, leaving 16 bases between the germline ends. The CDR3 consists of 13 residues. The V gene's germline CDR1 is DFQATT and CDR2 SNEGSKA (reference sequence).

This clonotype came up many times. DNA of the CDR3: TGTGCCAGCAGCTTACACGGGGAGCTGTTTTTT. It is translated as CASSLHGELFF. The chain links TRBV7-2 to TRBJ2-2; D remains ambiguous. In germline, CDR1 is SGHTA, CDR2 FQGNSA. V gave up 2 bases and J gave up 7 bases, with 2 bases separating them. The CDR3 covers 11 residues.

The table lists this clonotype with many counts. J is TRBJ2-5 and V is TRBV12-3 or TRBV12-4; 9 nucleotides align to TRBD2. This CDR3 has 16 residues. Losses at the gene ends were 0 bases for V and 3 bases for J; bases not matched to a gene: 5. CDR3 sequence reads: CASSLAPTSGEETQYF. The DNA for the CDR3 is TGTGCCAGCAGTTTAGCGCCGACTAGCGGAGAAGAGACCCAGTACTTC.

The rearrangement links TRBV18 to TRBJ2-5; the match to TRBD1 covers 7 bases. There are 13 residues in the CDR3. Germline CDR1 is KGHSH and CDR2 is LQKENI. Trimming removed 6 bases from V and 5 bases from J; junction bases left unmatched: 6. The CDR3 loop reads CASSPDRDETQYF. Here the CDR3 DNA reads TGTGCCAGCTCGCCCGACAGGGACGAGACCCAGTACTTC.

In its sample, this clonotype was seen many times. The chain couples TRBV28 to TRBJ1-4, with TRBD1 as a possible D gene (6 bases). This CDR3 is built from 15 residues. Germline values: CDR1 MDHEN, CDR2 SYDVKM. V shed 4 bases and J shed 4 bases, with 13 bases lying between them. CDR3 amino acids: CASSSTPQGNEKLFF. The CDR3 nucleotides read TGTGCCAGCAGTTCGACCCCACAGGGTAATGAAAAACTGTTTTTT.

The sample holds many counts of this clonotype. The chain links TRBV10-3 to TRBJ1-2; D unclear. The CDR3 has 13 residues. Trimming took 4 bases from V and 3 from J, leaving 9 bases between them. The germline CDR1 and CDR2 sequences are ENHRY and SYGVKD. The CDR3 bases are TGTGCCATCAGTGGGGCAGAAGACTATGGCTACACCTTC. Its protein is CAISGAEDYGYTF.

The V gene is TRBV7-9, the J gene TRBJ1-2; weak D call: TRBD1 (6 bases). CDR3 length: 14 amino acids. Germline-derived CDR1 and CDR2 are SEHNR and FQNEAQ (reference sequence). V was trimmed by 3 bases and J by 2 bases, leaving 10 bases between them. The CDR3 spells CASSFSTGNYGYTF. The CDR3 bases are TGTGCCAGCAGCTTCTCAACAGGGAACTATGGCTACACCTTC.

The rearrangement uses TRBV7-8 and TRBJ2-1; no clear D gene. Germline loops: CDR1 SGHVS, CDR2 FQNEAQ. V gave up 4 bases and J gave up 13 bases, with 20 bases separating them. CDR3 length: 14 residues. Written as DNA, the CDR3 is TGTGCCAGCAGCTACTTGGAAAGTAGAGTGGGACAGTTCTTC. Its translation: CASSYLESRVGQFF.

This clonotype was seen at least ten times. The V gene is TRBV20-1, the J gene TRBJ1-5; D might be TRBD1 (5 bases). The CDR3 is made up of 13 amino acids. CDR1 DFQATT and CDR2 SNEGSKA come from the germline V gene (reference sequence). Trimming removed 5 bases from V and 5 bases from J, with 13 bases in between. The CDR3 spells CSAHKGPDQPQHF. In DNA, the CDR3 is TGCAGTGCTCACAAGGGGCCCGATCAGCCCCAGCATTTT.

This clonotype was recorded at least ten times. CDR3 protein: CASSLLDEKLFF. CDR3 bases: TGTGCCAGCAGCCTATTAGATGAAAAACTGTTTTTT. The genes are TRBV7-9 and TRBJ1-4, with D unclear. V was clipped by 5 bases and J by 6 bases, with 7 bases between them. CDR1 is SEHNR, CDR2 FQNEAQ, per germline (reference sequence). The CDR3 runs 12 residues.

This clonotype was detected many times. The chain couples TRBV4-2 to TRBJ2-2; TRBD1 is a possible D gene (5 bases). Trimming cost V 4 bases and J 7 bases, with 10 bases left between them. CDR3 size: 13 residues. Looked up from germline, CDR1 is LGHNA and CDR2 is YNFKEQ. CDR3 loop: CASSRQGGGELFF. CDR3 sequence (DNA): TGTGCCAGCAGCCGTCAGGGCGGCGGGGAGCTGTTTTTT.